This T cell receptor beta chain is from a study of blood T cell repertoires in COVID-19. Study summary: Acute and convalescent COVID-19 specimens originated in the United States, Italy and Spain.

The CDR3 spans 17 residues. With 9 bases clipped from V and 1 base from J, the junction kept 13 bases outside the gene matches. Germline V gives CDR1 MNHEY, CDR2 SMNVEV (reference sequence). Per the study methods: Quantification of nucleated cells was approximated via reference gene primer amplification. TCRdb's table, derived via immunoSEQ multiplex PCR, lists solely in-frame clones and lacks some. The DNA gave D and trimming, while V, J and clone size come from that table. This table holds about 170,000 clones, approximately 86% found once. The source of this sequence is a man aged 55 to 70 who had recovered from COVID-19. The sequenced sample was peripheral blood. The rearrangement uses TRBV27 and TRBJ2-1, with TRBD2 matching 9 bases. CDR3 in DNA: TGTGCCAGTGGGGGATTGCGGGGGGGAATTTCCTACAATGAGCAGTTCTTC. Translating gives CASGGLRGGISYNEQFF.